This T cell receptor (beta chain) appears in the sequencing data of a study of OX40 agonist ivuxolimab in advanced cancers. General study findings and limits: Fewer expanded clones were found on average in CD4+ than in CD8+ T cells.

Clones were sequenced by immunoSEQ multiplex PCR, and TCRdb holds only the in-frame ones, with some missing. The sample comprises about 20,000 clones, 70% to 90% of which are singletons, and about 35% rests with the top ten. Concerning this clone itself: What it binds is not known.

The sample consisted of CD4+ or CD8+ T cells sorted from blood, taken in a trial of the OX40 agonist ivuxolimab. The TCR comes from an adult with an advanced solid tumor such as melanoma, head and neck, liver or kidney cancer.

This CDR3 is CASSAIAGGTDTQYF. DNA of the CDR3: TGTGCCAGCAGTGCAATAGCGGGGGGAACAGATACGCAGTATTTT. The rearrangement joins TRBV6-1 to TRBJ2-3; 10 bases line up with TRBD2. Germline CDR1 and CDR2: MNHNS and SASEGT. After removal of 4 bases from V and 3 bases from J, the junction contained 4 bases not matched to a gene. This CDR3 has 15 residues.